These 29 T cell receptor beta chains were all obtained from the same sample, sequenced in a study of post-analysis software for immune sequencing data. General study results and limits: A few TRBV segments appeared more often in patients than in controls, and TRBV5-6, TRBV5-1 and TRBV20-1 were among these.

Unique molecular identifiers were present in the TCR beta cDNA libraries. TCRdb processed the PCR reads anew with MiXCR; each CDR3 protein has one entry. The table lists roughly 600,000 distinct CDR3 sequences, around 44% of them singletons. The antigens of these receptors remain unknown. Sequencing input: blood. Source of these receptors: a girl aged 10 to 17 with multiple sclerosis.

In this sample, this clonotype turned up a few times. The V call is TRBV20-1, the J call TRBJ2-7; D is possibly TRBD2 (5 bases). CDR1 and CDR2 (germline): DFQATT, SNEGSKA (reference sequence). V was trimmed by 1 base and J by 5 bases, leaving 12 bases between them. The CDR3 runs 13 residues. The CDR3 here is CSARATGNNEQYF. The CDR3 DNA follows: TGCAGTGCTAGAGCAACGGGAAATAACGAGCAGTACTTC.

V gene TRBV7-2 combines with J gene TRBJ1-2; D remains ambiguous. The CDR3 loop spans 12 amino acids. V was clipped by 0 bases and J by 13 bases, with 12 bases between them. Germline V gene data show CDR1 as SGHTA and CDR2 as FQGNSA. DNA of the CDR3: TGTGCCAGCAGCTTAGCGGAGTTTGAGGTCACCTTC. Residues: CASSLAEFEVTF.

V is TRBV3-1 and J is TRBJ2-1, with 12 bases matching TRBD2. CDR1 LGHDT and CDR2 YNNKEL come from the germline V gene (reference sequence). The V segment lost 0 bases and the J segment 2 bases; nucleotides outside the gene matches: 8. The CDR3 length is 19 residues. The CDR3 nucleotides read TGTGCCAGCAGCCAAGATAGACTAGCGGGGGCCTCGGCCTACAATGAGCAGTTCTTC. Its protein product is CASSQDRLAGASAYNEQFF.

This rearrangement joins TRBV5-1 to TRBJ1-2; TRBD1 is a possible D gene (5 bases). Looked up from germline, CDR1 is SGHRS and CDR2 is YFSETQ. This CDR3 has 13 residues. Trimming took off 1 base at V and 6 bases at J, with 10 bases between the two ends. CDR3 in amino acids: CASSLSWGDGYTF. The CDR3 DNA reads TGCGCCAGCAGCTTGTCCTGGGGGGATGGCTACACCTTC.

This chain uses TRBV6-2 or TRBV6-3 with TRBJ1-5; D call uncertain. Germline-derived CDR1 and CDR2 are MNHEY and SVGEGT. The CDR3 runs to 14 residues. Trimming cost V 0 bases and J 1 base, with 4 bases left between them. The CDR3 here is CASSYSISNQPQHF. DNA for the CDR3: TGTGCCAGCAGTTACTCTATAAGCAATCAGCCCCAGCATTTT.

This clonotype was picked up a small number of times. The chain has TRBV12-3 or TRBV12-4 and TRBJ1-2; 9 bases are shared with TRBD1. Trimming cost V 5 bases and J 4 bases; bases outside gene matches: 2. The CDR3 covers 13 residues. The CDR3 spells CASSTGGPYGYTF. The DNA of the CDR3 is TGTGCCAGCAGTACAGGGGGCCCCTATGGCTACACCTTC.

This clonotype was detected a few times. The V and J genes are TRBV27 and TRBJ2-1; 7 positions agree with TRBD2. The CDR3 is 14 amino acids. V lost 5 bases, J lost 7 bases, and 8 bases stayed unmatched. Germline lookup yields CDR1 MNHEY and CDR2 SMNVEV (reference sequence). In DNA, the CDR3 is TGTGCCAGCAGTCCCCGGACTAGTAGGAATGAGCAGTTCTTC. This encodes CASSPRTSRNEQFF.

The chain joins TRBV27 to TRBJ1-4; 9 bases align to TRBD1. The CDR3 spans 16 residues. Unmatched junction bases numbered 10, after V lost 4 bases and J lost 7 bases. The germline V gene has CDR1 MNHEY and CDR2 SMNVEV (reference sequence). The CDR3 sequence is CASSSRTGAVGEKLFF. The CDR3 nucleotides are TGTGCCAGCAGTTCGCGGACAGGGGCCGTCGGTGAAAAACTGTTTTTT.

The chain uses TRBV12-3 or TRBV12-4 and TRBJ1-2, with a possible D match to TRBD1 (5 bases). This CDR3 region has 14 residues. V lost 0 bases and J lost 3, with 8 bases in between. CDR3 region: CASSLAPGYYGYTF. The CDR3 region has the DNA TGTGCCAGCAGTTTAGCGCCAGGGTACTATGGCTACACCTTC.

This chain links TRBV10-3 with TRBJ2-5, with TRBD2 matching over 7 bases. The length of the CDR3 is 13 residues. The J segment lost 1 base and the V segment lost 10 bases, leaving 6 bases of the junction unmatched. CDR1 is ENHRY, CDR2 SYGVKD, per germline. The CDR3, as DNA: TGTGCCACCCCGGGGGGTTCCCAAGAGACCCAGTACTTC. This translates into CATPGGSQETQYF.

This clonotype has just a few counts. The chain couples TRBV5-1 to TRBJ2-3, with 10 bases identical to TRBD2. The V segment lost 3 bases and the J segment 0 bases; nucleotides outside the gene matches: 7. In germline, CDR1 is SGHRS, CDR2 YFSETQ. CDR3 size: 17 residues. The CDR3 DNA follows: TGCGCCAGCAGCTCTTACTTGACTAGCGGGAGCACAGATACGCAGTATTTT. The encoded protein is CASSSYLTSGSTDTQYF.

V and J are TRBV6-6 and TRBJ2-1; 7 bases align to TRBD2. The trim removed 5 bases at V and 9 bases at J, leaving 7 bases unmatched. The CDR3 is 13 residues long. CDR1 is MNHNY, CDR2 SVGAGI, per germline (reference sequence). CDR3 nucleotide sequence: TGTGCCAGCAGTCCGACTAGCATCACTGAGCAGTTCTTC. Its protein is CASSPTSITEQFF.

The chain has TRBV5-1 and TRBJ2-5; D not resolved. The end of the DNA aligns better with TRBJ1-2, so the J call may be wrong. CDR1 SGHRS and CDR2 YFSETQ come from the germline V gene. The CDR3 has 11 residues. The CDR3 coding sequence is TGCGCCAGCTCAGCCTACTATGGCTACACCTTC. It encodes CASSAYYGYTF.

The chain is built from TRBV4-1 and TRBJ2-3; D ambiguous. Germline CDR1 MGHRA, CDR2 YSYEKL. V shed 4 bases and J shed 4 bases, with 9 bases lying between them. This CDR3 has 13 amino acids. CDR3 sequence reads: CASSPWVADTQYF. CDR3 nucleotide sequence: TGCGCCAGCAGCCCGTGGGTTGCAGATACGCAGTATTTT.

This clonotype was seen only a few times. The rearrangement uses TRBV5-1 and TRBJ2-5, with D perhaps TRBD2 (5 bases). Per the germline V gene, CDR1 is SGHRS and CDR2 is YFSETQ. With 4 bases removed from V and 5 bases from J, the gap between germline ends came to 18 bases. The length of the CDR3 is 15 residues. The CDR3 sequence is CASSLALAPGETQYF. DNA of the CDR3: TGCGCCAGCAGCCTAGCCCTGGCCCCCGGGGAGACCCAGTACTTC.

This clonotype was seen a handful of times. The chain joins TRBV12-3 or TRBV12-4 to TRBJ1-2, with a tentative D call TRBD1 (6 bases). V lost 6 bases, J lost 4 bases, and 15 bases lay in between. The CDR3 has 14 amino acids. CDR3 in DNA: TGTGCCAGCAGCGGACCGGGACAAGTCTATGGCTACACCTTC. It yields the protein CASSGPGQVYGYTF.

This clonotype was recorded at least ten times. V gene TRBV7-2 combines with J gene TRBJ2-7; 9 nucleotides match TRBD1. This CDR3 is built from 14 residues. The V segment lost 5 bases and the J segment 2 bases; nucleotides outside the gene matches: 4. The germline V gene encodes CDR1 SGHTA and CDR2 FQGNSA. The CDR3 loop is CASSPDRGAYEQYF. The CDR3 region has the DNA TGTGCCAGCAGCCCGGACAGGGGCGCCTACGAGCAGTACTTC.

The rearrangement joins TRBV24-1 to TRBJ2-1; 11 nucleotides line up with TRBD1. This CDR3 comprises 17 residues. Germline V gives CDR1 KGHDR, CDR2 SFDVKD. With 2 bases clipped from V and 6 bases from J, the junction kept 8 bases outside the gene matches. CDR3 loop: CATSDSGGQGVINEQFF. The CDR3, as DNA: TGTGCCACCAGTGATTCGGGGGGACAGGGGGTAATCAATGAGCAGTTCTTC.

This clonotype has just a few counts. The V call is TRBV5-1, the J call TRBJ2-1, with D perhaps matching TRBD1 or TRBD2 (5 bases each). The CDR3 runs to 14 residues. Trimming removed 7 bases at V and 12 bases at J, with 23 bases between. The germline gives CDR1 SGHRS, CDR2 YFSETQ. DNA for the CDR3: TGCGCCAGCCGACCCCGGGGCGGGCCCGTGGGGCAGTTCTTC. It translates to CASRPRGGPVGQFF.

Regarding this clonotype: One end of the junction varies from germline; a read error may be responsible. The chain joins TRBV12-3 or TRBV12-4 to TRBJ2-1; D ambiguous. The CDR3 is 13 amino acids. In DNA form, the CDR3 reads TGTGCCAGCAGTTCGGTAGTTTACAATGGGCAGTTCTTC. Translated, it gives CASSSVVYNGQFF.

The V call is TRBV25-1, the J call TRBJ1-1; tentative D call: TRBD1 (5 bases). Germline assignment: CDR1 MGHDK and CDR2 SYGVNS. This CDR3 spans 15 amino acids. V lost 1 base to trimming and J lost 3 bases, with 12 bases between them. CDR3 sequence reads: CASSEWRQGDTEAFF. The CDR3 nucleotides are TGTGCCAGCAGTGAATGGCGCCAGGGTGACACTGAAGCTTTCTTT.

This chain uses TRBV10-3 with TRBJ1-2, with 11 bases identical to TRBD1. The V gene end was trimmed by 8 bases and the J gene end by 7 bases; junction bases not matched to a gene: 9. CDR1 and CDR2 (germline): ENHRY, SYGVKD. The CDR3 totals 14 residues. This chain's CDR3 is CAIGQDRGLGGYTF. The DNA for the CDR3 is TGTGCCATCGGGCAGGACAGGGGGCTTGGTGGCTACACCTTC.

The sample holds a few counts of this clonotype. V usage is TRBV29-1 and J usage is TRBJ1-2; D gene ambiguous. The CDR3 covers 12 residues. Germline V gene lookup returns CDR1 SQVTM and CDR2 ANQGSEA. With 6 bases removed from V and 4 bases from J, the gap between germline ends came to 12 bases. The CDR3 sequence: CSVPGQLYGYTF. As DNA, the CDR3 is TGCAGCGTGCCAGGCCAACTCTATGGCTACACCTTC.

This clonotype showed up just a few times. The chain employs TRBV20-1 and TRBJ2-5, with D maybe TRBD2 (6 bases). Trimming cost V 5 bases and J 4 bases, with 14 bases left between them. CDR3 size: 13 residues. Germline V gene data show CDR1 as DFQATT and CDR2 as SNEGSKA (reference sequence). CDR3 amino acids: CSAPGLGGETQYF. The CDR3 nucleotides read TGCAGTGCTCCGGGACTGGGGGGAGAGACCCAGTACTTC.

With regard to this clonotype: A single base separates this from a much larger clone, so it may be a read error. The genes are TRBV6-5 and TRBJ2-7, with TRBD1 as a possible D gene (5 bases). V lost 0 bases and J 7 bases, leaving 16 bases between the germline ends. The CDR3 length is 15 residues. Per germline, CDR1 MNHEY and CDR2 SVGAGI. The CDR3, as DNA: TGTGCCAGCAGTTACTCGGTCAACGACCGACAGGAGCAGTACTTC. Amino acid sequence: CASSYSVNDRQEQYF.

The chain is built from TRBV6-5 and TRBJ1-4, with D tentatively TRBD1 (5 bases). V lost 0 bases to trimming and J lost 8 bases, with 16 bases between them. This CDR3 region has 16 residues. Germline V CDR1 and CDR2: MNHEY, SVGAGI. CDR3 bases: TGTGCCAGCAGTTACTCGGGCGGATCGGGGGGAGAAAAACTGTTTTTT. Its translation is CASSYSGGSGGEKLFF.

The chain employs TRBV29-1 and TRBJ1-1; TRBD1 is a possible D gene (5 bases). Germline V gives CDR1 SQVTM, CDR2 ANQGSEA. The CDR3 totals 9 residues. The CDR3 loop reads CGGRAEAFF. The CDR3 nucleotides read TGCGGGGGACGTGCTGAAGCTTTCTTT.

This clonotype was seen a handful of times. One end of the junction does not line up with germline, which may come from a read error. The J gene is TRBJ2-7, the V gene TRBV5-1, with 9 bases lining up with TRBD1. CDR1 is SGHRS, CDR2 YFSETQ, per germline. The CDR3 contains 15 residues. The CDR3 protein is CASSLDRGYSYEQYF. CDR3 sequence (DNA): TGCGCCAGCAGTTTGGACAGGGGATACTCCTACGAGCAGTACTTC.

V is TRBV5-1 and J is TRBJ2-1; TRBD1 agrees at 7 bases. Germline V gene lookup returns CDR1 SGHRS and CDR2 YFSETQ. V lost 5 bases, J lost 8 bases, and 7 bases stayed unmatched. This CDR3 contains 13 residues. CDR3: CASSGTGDDEQFF. As DNA, the CDR3 is TGCGCCAGCAGTGGTACAGGGGATGATGAGCAGTTCTTC.